This TCR beta chain was observed in a study of shared clonotypes between healthy human individuals. Whole-study context: A few men and a couple of women, aged 18 to 49, were donors.

CD45RA+ naive and CD45RA-negative memory subsets were separated from CD4+ cells. V dropped 0 bases and J dropped 1 base, with 13 bases sitting between them. This CDR3 has 16 amino acids. Per the germline V gene, CDR1 is MNHNY and CDR2 is SVGAGI (reference sequence). The genomic DNA of each subset was split evenly across several immunoSEQ plates. In the authors' workflow: Junction-only immunoSEQ data arrived without quality scores, meaning filtering differed. Generated by immunoSEQ multiplex PCR, the TCRdb table keeps only in-frame clones and is missing some. That table is the source of V, J and clone size, and D and trimming were worked out from the DNA. Among 2 million to 2.5 million clones listed, 85% to 95% were seen once.

The chain employs TRBV6-6 and TRBJ2-7; D is perhaps TRBD1 (6 bases). The clonotype was recovered from a man younger than 35 in good health. Some clones in this sample may be carry-over from other donors' samples. The sequencing sample was made of naive CD4+ T cells from PBMCs. The sample's subset: CD45RA+ positively selected. CDR3 in DNA: TGTGCCAGCAGTTACTCGAAGGGCAGGGGATCCTACGAGCAGTACTTC. Translation: CASSYSKGRGSYEQYF.